This record covers a single T cell receptor beta chain. This sample was taken from a study of sequential checkpoint blockade in melanoma. Study context: TCRbeta immunosequencing was performed on DNA from roughly 90 pretreatment melanoma tumor samples. After nivolumab or ipilimumab alone, about two dozen patients had week-13 rebiopsies.

Stated treatment: randomized to nivolumab then ipilimumab (arm A) or the reverse (arm B). Sequenced by immunoSEQ multiplex PCR; TCRdb stores in-frame clones only, minus some. The table shows several thousand clones, with 25% to 30% occurring only once. The source material was tumor tissue (inferred from file names), sampled from a patient given nivolumab and ipilimumab in sequence. This receptor was obtained from a human donor with melanoma.

Here the CDR3 DNA reads TGCGCCAGCAGCTTCGGGACTCTAACAGATACGCAGTATTTT. Translation gives CASSFGTLTDTQYF. J is TRBJ2-3 and V is TRBV5-1; possible D gene TRBD2, 6 bases. Trimming took 2 bases from V and 3 from J, leaving 10 bases between them. This CDR3 comprises 14 residues. Germline lookup yields CDR1 SGHRS and CDR2 YFSETQ. The full variable domain, with the rest looked up from reference TRBV5-1 and TRBJ2-3, is KAGVTQTPRYLIKTRGQQVTLSCSPISGHRSVSWYQQTPGQGLQFLFEYFSETQRNKGNFPGRFSGRQFSNSRSEMNVSTLELGDSALYLCASSFGTLTDTQYFGPGTRLTVL.